This T cell receptor beta chain was sequenced in a study of blood T cell repertoires in COVID-19. Study details: From T cells, B-cell-depleted T cells, or PBMCs came the material, which was cDNA or gDNA.

Sequenced by immunoSEQ multiplex PCR; TCRdb stores in-frame clones only, minus some. Of 150,000 to 200,000 clones listed, under 90% are singletons. The sample consisted of peripheral blood. The clonotype comes from a man aged 25-45 years with active or convalescent COVID-19.

CDR3 nucleotides: TGCGCCAGCAGCGAGACTAGCGGGCACACAGATACGCAGTATTTT. Translating it yields CASSETSGHTDTQYF. The rearrangement uses TRBV5-1 and TRBJ2-3; 10 nucleotides agree with TRBD2. The V gene's germline CDR1 is SGHRS and CDR2 YFSETQ. The ends lost 4 bases at V and 2 bases at J; junction bases unmatched: 4. The CDR3 has 15 residues.